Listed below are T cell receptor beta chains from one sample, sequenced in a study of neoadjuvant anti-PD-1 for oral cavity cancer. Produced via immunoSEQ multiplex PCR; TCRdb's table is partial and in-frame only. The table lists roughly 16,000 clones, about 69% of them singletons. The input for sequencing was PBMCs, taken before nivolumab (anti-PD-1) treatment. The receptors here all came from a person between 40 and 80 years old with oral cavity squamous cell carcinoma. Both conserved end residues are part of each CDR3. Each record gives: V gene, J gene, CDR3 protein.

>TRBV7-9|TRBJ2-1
CASSPGTSFNEQFF
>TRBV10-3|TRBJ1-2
CAISEPQGAAGYTF
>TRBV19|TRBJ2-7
CASSSDGSYEQYF
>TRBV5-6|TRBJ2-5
CASSLDRKETQYF
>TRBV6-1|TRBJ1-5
CASSEASASNQPQHF
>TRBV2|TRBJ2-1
CASSGTHAYNEQFF
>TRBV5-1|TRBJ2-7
CASSSLGTAYEQYF
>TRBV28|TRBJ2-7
CASSFVDINSYEQYF
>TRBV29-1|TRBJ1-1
CSVAAGDVSNTEAFF
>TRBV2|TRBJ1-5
CASSGPGSFQPQHF
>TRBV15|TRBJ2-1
CATSTKTDYNEQFF
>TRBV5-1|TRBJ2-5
CASALGGGPGETQYF
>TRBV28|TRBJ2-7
CASSSPDRYYEQYF
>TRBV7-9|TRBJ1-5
CASSLGPLSGSNQPQHF
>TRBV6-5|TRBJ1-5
CASSPRGWSNQPQHF
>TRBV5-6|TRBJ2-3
CASSPLEASQAGNTQYF
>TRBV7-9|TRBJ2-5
CASSRGLPAGETQYF
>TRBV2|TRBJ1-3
CASSGGGGSGNTIYF
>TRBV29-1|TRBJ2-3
CSVDRADTQYF
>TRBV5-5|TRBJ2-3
CASSLATQLAGVTDTQYF
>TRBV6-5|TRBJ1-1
CASSYSKGEAFF
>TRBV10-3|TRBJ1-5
CAISESGQGNQPQHF
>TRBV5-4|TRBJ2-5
CASSLERTASGETQYF